One and the same sample provided the 28 T cell receptor beta chains below, sequenced in a study of siplizumab effects on memory and regulatory T cells. This table comes from immunoSEQ multiplex PCR, and its TCRdb copy is limited to in-frame clones, with some not included. The table records 90,000 to 120,000 clones, 91% of them present only once. Sequenced: CD4+ T cells sorted from blood. These receptors were collected from a human donor in good health. Some clones in this sample may be carry-over from other donors' samples.

The chain has TRBV5-1 and TRBJ2-3; perhaps TRBD2 as D (6 bases). Germline V lookup: CDR1 SGHRS, CDR2 YFSETQ. The CDR3 sequence is 14 residues long. Trimming pared 5 bases from V and 4 bases from J, leaving 14 bases between. CDR3 protein: CASRPTGVADTQYF. CDR3 DNA sequence: TGCGCCAGCAGACCTACGGGAGTAGCAGATACGCAGTATTTT.

The chain joins TRBV5-1 to TRBJ2-1, with 14 bases that match TRBD2. Germline V gene data show CDR1 as SGHRS and CDR2 as YFSETQ. V dropped 4 bases and J dropped 8; count of bases not matched to a gene: 11. This CDR3 spans 17 amino acids. CDR3 coding DNA: TGCGCCAGCAGCCCCGGACTAGCGGGAGGTAAAGCGGATGAGCAGTTCTTC. As protein: CASSPGLAGGKADEQFF.

The gene calls are TRBV28 and TRBJ1-5; 7 nucleotides agree with TRBD1. Germline lookup yields CDR1 MDHEN and CDR2 SYDVKM. The CDR3 runs to 15 residues. V lost 6 bases, J lost 7 bases, and 12 bases stayed unmatched. The CDR3 spells CASRHPTDRAQPQHF. Written as DNA, the CDR3 is TGTGCCAGCAGGCACCCAACCGACAGGGCACAGCCCCAGCATTTT.

The chain has TRBV7-2 and TRBJ2-5; D gene unclear. The CDR3 loop spans 15 amino acids. V lost 5 bases, J lost 2 bases, and 15 bases lay in between. Germline V gene lookup returns CDR1 SGHTA and CDR2 FQGNSA. This CDR3 is CASSQFIGTQETQYF. CDR3 coding DNA: TGTGCCAGCAGCCAATTCATAGGTACTCAAGAGACCCAGTACTTC.

The sample holds one count of this clone. V usage is TRBV5-6 and J usage is TRBJ2-7; no definite D call. The germline V and J ends were trimmed by 7 bases and 0 bases, with 14 bases remaining between them. In germline, CDR1 is SGHDT, CDR2 YYEEEE. The CDR3 length is 14 residues. In DNA form, the CDR3 reads TGTGCCAGCCGGAATAGCCTTAGCTCCTACGAGCAGTACTTC. Protein product: CASRNSLSSYEQYF.

The chain has TRBV21-1 and TRBJ1-2; the table's D gene call, TRBD1, was not cross checked with the DNA. TRBV21-1 is reported as a pseudogene. The CDR3 extends over 15 amino acids. CDR3 sequence reads: CASSEQPTGSYGYTF. The CDR3 nucleotides read TGTGCCAGCAGCGAACAACCGACAGGAAGCTATGGCTACACCTTC.

The J gene is TRBJ1-2, the V gene TRBV10-3; a possible D gene is TRBD1 (5 bases). CDR1 is ENHRY and CDR2 is SYGVKD in the germline V gene. This CDR3 has 14 amino acids. V lost 0 bases and J lost 3, with 8 bases in between. CDR3 residues: CAISESLGDYGYTF. CDR3 DNA: TGTGCCATCAGTGAGTCCCTGGGGGACTATGGCTACACCTTC.

This clone was seen just once. The chain has TRBV5-4 and TRBJ2-1; 7 bases agree with TRBD2. CDR1 is SGHNT and CDR2 is YYREEE in the germline V gene (reference sequence). Losses at the gene ends were 4 bases for V and 5 bases for J; bases not matched to a gene: 3. The CDR3 sequence is 13 residues long. The CDR3 coding sequence is TGTGCCAGCAGCCGAGGGAGGGACAATGAGCAGTTCTTC. This encodes CASSRGRDNEQFF.

This chain links TRBV6-5 with TRBJ1-1, with 7 positions matching TRBD1. The junction had 4 bases not matched to a gene; V was cut back by 1 base and J by 2 bases. The CDR3 sequence is 15 residues long. CDR1 and CDR2 (germline): MNHEY, SVGAGI. CDR3 nucleotides: TGTGCCAGCAGTTACTTGGACAGGATAAACACTGAAGCTTTCTTT. Translating gives CASSYLDRINTEAFF.

V gene TRBV6-6 combines with J gene TRBJ2-7; TRBD2 is a possible D gene (5 bases). The CDR3 contains 14 residues. The germline V and J ends were trimmed by 2 bases and 0 bases, with 8 bases remaining between them. Germline-derived CDR1 and CDR2 are MNHNY and SVGAGI (reference sequence). CDR3 sequence: CASSYRSGSYEQYF. CDR3 bases: TGTGCCAGCAGTTACCGGAGCGGCTCCTACGAGCAGTACTTC.

This clone appeared a single time. V is TRBV11-1 and J is TRBJ1-2; 9 positions match TRBD1. V dropped 5 bases and J dropped 2; count of bases not matched to a gene: 6. The CDR3 length is 15 residues. From germline, CDR1 is SGHAT and CDR2 FQDESV (reference sequence). The CDR3 here is CASSPSGTGNYGYTF. The DNA of the CDR3 is TGTGCCAGCAGCCCGAGCGGGACAGGGAACTATGGCTACACCTTC.

This sequence joins TRBV18 and TRBJ2-5; TRBD2 matches at 7 bases. V lost 0 bases and J lost 3; bases outside the gene matches: 10. Per the germline V gene, CDR1 is KGHSH and CDR2 is LQKENI. This CDR3 region has 17 residues. For the CDR3, the DNA is TGTGCCAGCTCACCACCTCAGTCGCGGGAGTGGGAAGAGACCCAGTACTTC. As protein: CASSPPQSREWEETQYF.

The J gene is TRBJ2-3, the V gene TRBV4-1, with D unclear. V shed 3 bases and J shed 5 bases, with 9 bases lying between them. The CDR3 runs to 13 residues. Germline V lookup: CDR1 MGHRA, CDR2 YSYEKL. Here the CDR3 DNA reads TGCGCCAGCAGCCAGGTCACCGGAGATACGCAGTATTTT. Residues: CASSQVTGDTQYF.

This chain uses TRBV19 with TRBJ2-7; D call uncertain. Germline lookup yields CDR1 LNHDA and CDR2 SQIVND (reference sequence). The V end was cut by 1 base, the J end by 3 bases, with 7 bases between. This CDR3 is built from 13 residues. The CDR3 DNA reads TGTGCCAGTAGTATAGTAACGGGCTACGAGCAGTACTTC. Amino acid sequence: CASSIVTGYEQYF. The full variable domain, its missing parts supplied by reference TRBV19 and TRBJ2-7, is DGGITQSPKYLFRKEGQNVTLSCEQNLNHDAMYWYRQDPGQGLRLIYYSQIVNDFQKGDIAEGYSVSREKKESFPLTVTSAQKNPTAFYLCASSIVTGYEQYFGPGTRLTVT.

The chain couples TRBV28 to TRBJ1-2; TRBD1 agrees at 11 bases. V gave up 10 bases and J gave up 8 bases; unmatched junction bases: 12. Germline V gene sequence: CDR1 MDHEN, CDR2 SYDVKM. The CDR3 consists of 14 residues. The CDR3 protein is CATYFGQGALGYTF. The CDR3 DNA reads TGTGCCACCTATTTCGGACAGGGGGCTTTAGGCTACACCTTC.

CDR3 nucleotide sequence: TGTGCCAGCAGGAGGGACAGTTGGTACCAAGAGACCCAGTACTTC. Translation gives CASRRDSWYQETQYF. The V and J genes are TRBV6-1 and TRBJ2-5, with 7 bases lining up with TRBD1. The CDR3 loop spans 15 amino acids. The V gene's germline CDR1 is MNHNS and CDR2 SASEGT. V lost 6 bases and J lost 0; bases outside the gene matches: 7.

The rearrangement joins TRBV11-1 to TRBJ1-2; 7 bases line up with TRBD1. V was pared by 7 bases and J by 6 bases, with 14 bases of the junction left unmatched. The length of the CDR3 is 15 residues. CDR1 and CDR2 (germline): SGHAT, FQDESV (reference sequence). CDR3 amino acids: CASNENSGTADGYTF. The CDR3 DNA is TGTGCCAGCAACGAAAACTCCGGGACAGCCGATGGCTACACCTTC.

The chain combines TRBV5-4 with TRBJ2-1, with D possibly matching TRBD2 (5 bases). V dropped 4 bases and J dropped 3 bases, with 14 bases sitting between them. The CDR3 has 15 amino acids. The germline V gene encodes CDR1 SGHNT and CDR2 YYREEE (reference sequence). The chain's CDR3 is CASSRTEGFYNEQFF. The CDR3 nucleotides are TGTGCCAGCAGCCGGACTGAGGGCTTCTACAATGAGCAGTTCTTC.

The chain has TRBV7-3 and TRBJ2-5; 13 nucleotides match TRBD2. The CDR3 is 15 residues long. The J segment lost 11 bases and the V segment lost 4 bases, leaving 10 bases of the junction unmatched. CDR1 SGHTA and CDR2 FQGTGA come from the germline V gene. This CDR3 reads CASSSGLAGSWEQYF. CDR3 coding DNA: TGTGCCAGCAGCTCGGGACTAGCGGGGTCGTGGGAGCAGTACTTC.

This chain uses TRBV27 with TRBJ2-2, with a possible D match to TRBD2 (6 bases). Trimming pared 6 bases from V and 0 bases from J, leaving 14 bases between. Germline values: CDR1 MNHEY, CDR2 SMNVEV (reference sequence). The CDR3 spans 16 residues. The CDR3 sequence: CASRGLTTTNTGELFF. CDR3 DNA: TGTGCCAGCAGGGGACTGACCACTACGAACACCGGGGAGCTGTTTTTT.

This clone has only a few counts. The chain employs TRBV19 and TRBJ1-2; D not resolved. From germline, CDR1 is LNHDA and CDR2 SQIVND (reference sequence). This CDR3 spans 11 amino acids. V gave up 5 bases and J gave up 2 bases, with 3 bases separating them. The CDR3: CASSLNYGYTF. CDR3 nucleotide sequence: TGTGCCAGTAGTCTCAACTATGGCTACACCTTC.

The J gene is TRBJ1-5, the V gene TRBV19, with unresolved D. In germline, CDR1 is LNHDA, CDR2 SQIVND (reference sequence). V gave up 5 bases and J gave up 3 bases, with 14 bases separating them. The CDR3 runs 15 residues. The CDR3 spells CASSSSSTDNQPQHF. CDR3 bases: TGTGCCAGTAGTTCGTCCAGCACAGACAATCAGCCCCAGCATTTT.

V and J are TRBV18 and TRBJ2-2; the match to TRBD1 covers 9 bases. Trimming at V came to 3 bases and at J to 3 bases, leaving 5 bases not matched to a gene. Germline lookup yields CDR1 KGHSH and CDR2 LQKENI. The CDR3 sequence is 16 residues long. In DNA form, the CDR3 reads TGTGCCAGCTCACCCCGGGACAGGGTGGACACCGGGGAGCTGTTTTTT. Its translation is CASSPRDRVDTGELFF.

The rearrangement links TRBV5-1 to TRBJ2-7; no definite D call. The ends were cut back, 1 base at V and 7 bases at J, with 9 bases in the middle. This CDR3 is 12 amino acids long. CDR1 and CDR2 (germline): SGHRS, YFSETQ. CDR3 coding DNA: TGCGCCAGCAGCTTGTCGGATGGGGAGCAGTACTTC. Its translation: CASSLSDGEQYF.

V gene TRBV2 combines with J gene TRBJ1-3; D is uncertain. In germline, CDR1 is SNHLY, CDR2 FYNNEI. There are 11 residues in the CDR3. V lost 6 bases and J 7 bases, leaving 7 bases between the germline ends. The DNA for the CDR3 is TGTGCCAGCAGCCTCCGGAACACCATATATTTT. Translating gives CASSLRNTIYF.

The chain recombines TRBV9 with TRBJ2-3, with 9 bases fitting TRBD2. With V trimmed by 0 bases and J by 2 bases, 1 base remained unmatched. Germline values: CDR1 SGDLS, CDR2 YYNGEE. This CDR3 region has 15 residues. CDR3 loop: CASSVGGRATDTQYF. For the CDR3, the DNA is TGTGCCAGCAGCGTAGGCGGGAGGGCCACAGATACGCAGTATTTT.

The chain recombines TRBV6-5 with TRBJ1-1; D may be TRBD1 (5 bases). In germline, CDR1 is MNHEY, CDR2 SVGAGI. Trimming took 2 bases from V and 7 from J, leaving 20 bases between them. This CDR3 is built from 16 residues. As DNA, the CDR3 is TGTGCCAGCAGTTACCCGGGGCCGGGGGGGAACCGTGAAGCTTTCTTT. Encoded protein: CASSYPGPGGNREAFF.

This chain connects TRBV13 to TRBJ2-5; 14 positions match TRBD2. The CDR3 has 15 amino acids. The V gene's germline CDR1 is PRHDT and CDR2 FYEKMQ (reference sequence). V shed 5 bases and J 4 bases; nucleotides not matched to a gene: 3. CDR3 protein: CASSPGLAGGETQYF. In DNA, the CDR3 is TGTGCCAGCAGCCCCGGACTAGCGGGAGGAGAGACCCAGTACTTC.